This entry describes one TCR beta chain. Antigen specificity is unknown. Time point denoted: persistent/refractory GD, antithyroid drugs over 5 years with positive TRAb. PBMC-derived RNA was used for the TCR library. These data come from a study of regulatory T cells in long-lasting Graves disease. Study-wide results and limits: Repertoires from persistent disease leaned toward TRBV28, TRBJ1-2 and TRBJ2-5.

Investigators prepared the TCR beta libraries by applying iRepertoire HTBI primers and Arm-PCR of CDR3 regions. MiXCR, run by TCRdb on the multiplex PCR reads, gives a single entry per CDR3 protein. The table records 650,000 to 850,000 distinct CDR3 sequences, roughly 30% of them present only once. Trimming stripped 4 bases from V and 7 bases from J, with 9 bases between. The germline V gene encodes CDR1 KGHDR and CDR2 SFDVKD. This CDR3 contains 12 residues. The sequence came from a female donor with Graves disease. The gene calls are TRBV24-1 and TRBJ1-1, with D hard to call. Here the sequenced sample was peripheral blood mononuclear cells (PBMCs), taken when the disease was refractory, from a patient treated with antithyroid drugs. In DNA form, the CDR3 reads TGTGCCACCAGTGACCATACGGGTGAAGCTTTCTTT. This encodes CATSDHTGEAFF.